What follows are 32 T cell receptor beta chains derived from one specimen sequenced in a study of blood T cell repertoires in COVID-19. Repertoires were generated with immunoSEQ multiplex PCR, while TCRdb's copy carries only in-frame clones and drops some. This sample yields about 260,000 clones, of which about 91% are seen a single time; just over 2.5% belongs to the top ten. Sequences were obtained from peripheral blood. The receptors shown here come from a person aged 18 to 30 with COVID-19, enrolled during active disease.

The V gene is TRBV5-1, the J gene TRBJ1-4; maybe TRBD1 (6 bases). CDR1 is SGHRS and CDR2 is YFSETQ in the germline V gene. V was shortened by 3 bases and J by 3 bases, with 9 bases between the two germline ends. CDR3 size: 14 residues. The CDR3 region has the DNA TGCGCCAGCAGCTCAACAGGGTCTAATGAAAAACTGTTTTTT. Translated: CASSSTGSNEKLFF.

This clone was detected a few times. This chain links TRBV3-1 (or the pseudogene TRBV3-2) with TRBJ1-4; 7 bases are shared with TRBD1. Germline CDR1 reads LGHDT; CDR2 reads YNNKEL (reference sequence). V was pared by 5 bases and J by 5 bases, with 5 bases of the junction left unmatched. The CDR3 spans 14 residues. In DNA, the CDR3 is TGTGCCAGCAGCTCACAGGGGTTAAATGAAAAACTGTTTTTT. The encoded protein is CASSSQGLNEKLFF.

J is TRBJ2-2 and V is TRBV21-1; TRBD2, the D gene given by the table, was not confirmed from the DNA. TRBV21-1 constitutes a pseudogene. This CDR3 spans 13 amino acids. The CDR3 here is CASSKPRTGELFF. The CDR3 region has the DNA TGTGCCAGCAGCAAACCTAGGACCGGGGAGCTGTTTTTT.

V gene TRBV9 combines with J gene TRBJ2-2, with a possible D match to TRBD2 (5 bases). CDR3 length: 14 amino acids. V was trimmed by 3 bases and J by 5 bases, leaving 11 bases between them. CDR1 is SGDLS, CDR2 YYNGEE, per germline. CDR3 DNA sequence: TGTGCCAGCAGCGCGCGGGCCCCGACCGGGGAGCTGTTTTTT. Its translation: CASSARAPTGELFF.

This clone was counted once. The V and J genes are TRBV7-9 and TRBJ2-1; 9 bases are a match to TRBD2. V shed 5 bases and J 6 bases; nucleotides not matched to a gene: 11. The CDR3 length is 16 residues. The germline CDR1 and CDR2 sequences are SEHNR and FQNEAQ (reference sequence). In DNA, the CDR3 is TGTGCCAGCAGCCATCCCCTAGCGGGAAGGCCCAATGAGCAGTTCTTC. Its protein is CASSHPLAGRPNEQFF.

This clone was recorded only once. This chain uses TRBV7-9 with TRBJ2-3; 12 bases agree with TRBD2. After removal of 5 bases from V and 6 bases from J, the junction contained 15 bases not matched to a gene. The CDR3 has 18 residues. Per the germline V gene, CDR1 is SEHNR and CDR2 is FQNEAQ (reference sequence). CDR3 sequence reads: CASSPSPLAGGPGDTQYF. CDR3 nucleotide sequence: TGTGCCAGCAGCCCCTCCCCTCTAGCGGGAGGGCCAGGTGATACGCAGTATTTT.

This sequence joins TRBV28 and TRBJ2-2; 10 bases are a match to TRBD2. The CDR3 consists of 22 residues. V shed 1 base and J 3 bases; nucleotides not matched to a gene: 20. The germline gives CDR1 MDHEN, CDR2 SYDVKM. The CDR3 protein is CASSLSLGPPETGLAYTGELFF. The CDR3 DNA is TGTGCCAGCAGTTTATCTTTGGGCCCCCCCGAGACGGGACTAGCGTACACCGGGGAGCTGTTTTTT.

As regards this clone: This CDR3 is also generated by other DNA sequences in the sample. The J gene is TRBJ2-7, the V gene TRBV9; 8 bases are shared with TRBD2. With 3 bases clipped from V and 4 bases from J, the junction kept 6 bases outside the gene matches. Germline values: CDR1 SGDLS, CDR2 YYNGEE. The CDR3 is made up of 14 amino acids. The CDR3 DNA is TGTGCCAGCAGCGCCGGACTAGCCAGTTACGAGCAGTACTTC. Translation: CASSAGLASYEQYF. Full variable domain (rest looked up from reference TRBV9 and TRBJ2-7): DSGVTQTPKHLITATGQRVTLRCSPRSGDLSVYWYQQSLDQGLQFLIQYYNGEERAKGNILERFSAQQFPDLHSELNLSSLELGDSALYFCASSAGLASYEQYFGPGTRLTVT.

The rearrangement links TRBV12-5 to TRBJ2-7, with TRBD2 identical over 10 bases. J gave up 7 bases and V 2 bases, and 11 bases lay outside the gene matches. Germline-derived CDR1 and CDR2 are LGHNT and FRNRAP. This CDR3 spans 16 amino acids. CDR3 DNA: TGTGCTAGTGGTTTGTCCGTAGCGGGAGGACCATGGGAGCAGTACTTC. Protein product: CASGLSVAGGPWEQYF.

The V call is TRBV28, the J call TRBJ1-1, with D perhaps matching TRBD1 (6 bases). CDR3 length: 14 amino acids. CDR1 MDHEN and CDR2 SYDVKM come from the germline V gene. V was shortened by 4 bases and J by 1 base, with 10 bases between the two germline ends. CDR3 sequence: CASSSTGENTEAFF. CDR3 coding DNA: TGTGCCAGCAGTTCGACAGGAGAGAACACTGAAGCTTTCTTT.

The chain couples TRBV5-6 to TRBJ2-7, with D perhaps TRBD1 (6 bases). CDR1 and CDR2 (germline): SGHDT, YYEEEE. V lost 6 bases, J lost 7 bases, and 17 bases lay in between. This CDR3 has 13 amino acids. The CDR3 sequence: CASMVRGVGEQYF. For the CDR3, the DNA is TGTGCCAGCATGGTCAGGGGAGTTGGGGAGCAGTACTTC.

The chain uses TRBV7-2 and TRBJ1-5; 7 positions match TRBD1. J was trimmed by 10 bases and V by 4 bases; bases with no gene match: 4. The CDR3 length is 12 residues. Germline V lookup: CDR1 SGHTA, CDR2 FQGNSA. The chain's CDR3 is CASSSTGYPQHF. The CDR3, as DNA: TGTGCCAGCAGCTCGACAGGGTACCCCCAGCATTTT.

The chain employs TRBV11-2 and TRBJ1-1; D might be TRBD1 (5 bases). Per the germline V gene, CDR1 is SGHAT and CDR2 is FQNNGV. The CDR3 sequence is 15 residues long. V lost 1 base and J lost 4, with 13 bases in between. CDR3: CASSLGSAGGTEAFF. As DNA, the CDR3 is TGTGCCAGCAGCTTAGGGTCTGCGGGGGGCACTGAAGCTTTCTTT. Filled out from reference TRBV11-2 and TRBJ1-1, the complete variable domain reads EAGVAQSPRYKIIEKRQSVAFWCNPISGHATLYWYQQILGQGPKLLIQFQNNGVVDDSQLPKDRFSAERLKGVDSTLKIQPAKLEDSAVYLCASSLGSAGGTEAFFGQGTRLTVV.

On this clone: Other DNA sequences from this sample encode an identical CDR3 as well. This chain uses TRBV5-1 with TRBJ2-1, with a tentative D call TRBD1 (6 bases). The CDR3 is made up of 13 amino acids. Germline V gene sequence: CDR1 SGHRS, CDR2 YFSETQ. V lost 5 bases and J lost 4, with 10 bases in between. The CDR3 spells CASREDSYNEQFF. Here the CDR3 DNA reads TGCGCCAGCAGGGAGGACAGTTACAATGAGCAGTTCTTC. Together with reference TRBV5-1 and TRBJ2-1, the CDR3 gives the full variable domain: KAGVTQTPRYLIKTRGQQVTLSCSPISGHRSVSWYQQTPGQGLQFLFEYFSETQRNKGNFPGRFSGRQFSNSRSEMNVSTLELGDSALYLCASREDSYNEQFFGPGTRLTVL.

J is TRBJ2-5 and V is TRBV2; TRBD1 might be the D (6 bases). Germline V gene sequence: CDR1 SNHLY, CDR2 FYNNEI. This CDR3 spans 16 amino acids. Trimming removed 3 bases from V and 1 base from J, with 15 bases in between. The CDR3 spells CASSDLAGAFQETQYF. In nucleotides, the CDR3 is TGTGCCAGCAGTGATTTGGCAGGGGCATTCCAAGAGACCCAGTACTTC.

The CDR3 DNA reads as TGTGCCACGAGTTTTGCAGGGGACTATGGCTACACCTTC. Residues: CATSFAGDYGYTF. This sequence joins TRBV6-5 and TRBJ1-2; possible D gene TRBD1, 6 bases. CDR3 length: 13 residues. V lost 10 bases to trimming and J lost 3 bases, with 15 bases between them. The germline CDR1 and CDR2 sequences are MNHEY and SVGAGI.

The chain joins TRBV7-8 to TRBJ2-1, with 8 positions matching TRBD2. This CDR3 contains 15 residues. The J segment lost 8 bases and the V segment lost 8 bases, leaving 14 bases of the junction unmatched. Germline CDR1 is SGHVS and CDR2 is FQNEAQ. CDR3 residues: CASRRISGIGDEQFF. The CDR3 region has the DNA TGTGCCAGCCGTAGGATTAGCGGGATCGGGGATGAGCAGTTCTTC.

J is TRBJ2-1 and V is TRBV4-1; 10 positions agree with TRBD2. From germline, CDR1 is MGHRA and CDR2 YSYEKL. The CDR3 has 17 amino acids. The junction had 7 bases not matched to a gene; V was cut back by 1 base and J by 4 bases. This chain's CDR3 is CASSQGKLAGRYNEQFF. The CDR3 coding sequence is TGCGCCAGCAGCCAAGGAAAACTAGCGGGACGTTACAATGAGCAGTTCTTC.

This clone was seen just once. This CDR3 is CASWGGNEQYF. CDR3 DNA: TGTGCCAGTTGGGGGGGGAACGAGCAGTACTTC. The gene calls are TRBV19 and TRBJ2-7; 7 bases are a match to TRBD2. Germline-derived CDR1 and CDR2 are LNHDA and SQIVND (reference sequence). The CDR3 length is 11 residues. With V trimmed by 8 bases and J by 5 bases, 3 bases remained unmatched.

V gene TRBV4-1 combines with J gene TRBJ2-1; 14 positions match TRBD2. The CDR3 extends over 19 amino acids. Germline values: CDR1 MGHRA, CDR2 YSYEKL. Unmatched junction bases numbered 12, after V lost 1 base and J lost 7 bases. CDR3 DNA: TGCGCCAGCAGCCAAGGTCCCAGGACTAGCGGGAGGCGTCGGAATGAGCAGTTCTTC. It codes for CASSQGPRTSGRRRNEQFF.

CDR3 in DNA: TGTGCCAGCAGCTTGGAGGGCGTCGCCGAGCAGTTCTTC. Encoded protein: CASSLEGVAEQFF. The V and J genes are TRBV13 and TRBJ2-1; possibly TRBD2 for D (6 bases). V was cut by 3 bases and J by 10 bases, with 13 bases left in between. Germline CDR1 reads PRHDT; CDR2 reads FYEKMQ (reference sequence). This CDR3 contains 13 residues. The complete variable domain, with remaining parts taken from reference TRBV13 and TRBJ2-1, reads AAGVIQSPRHLIKEKRETATLKCYPIPRHDTVYWYQQGPGQDPQFLISFYEKMQSDKGSIPDRFSAQQFSDYHSELNMSSLELGDSALYFCASSLEGVAEQFFGPGTRLTVL.

The chain carries TRBV7-8 and TRBJ2-5; TRBD2 might be the D (6 bases). V was pared by 5 bases and J by 0 bases, with 16 bases between. Germline V CDR1 and CDR2: SGHVS, FQNEAQ. CDR3 length equals 16 residues. CDR3 in DNA: TGTGCCAGCAGCGCGGGATCGTCCCTGTACCAAGAGACCCAGTACTTC. It codes for CASSAGSSLYQETQYF.

As DNA, the CDR3 is TGCGCCAGCAGCCAAGAAGTAGTTGGACTAGCGGGCTACGAGCAGTACTTC. Translating gives CASSQEVVGLAGYEQYF. The V and J genes are TRBV4-1 and TRBJ2-7, with 11 nucleotides matching TRBD2. This CDR3 has 17 amino acids. The germline V gene encodes CDR1 MGHRA and CDR2 YSYEKL. Losses at the gene ends were 0 bases for V and 3 bases for J; bases not matched to a gene: 7.

The rearrangement joins TRBV2 to TRBJ2-6; D gene uncertain. V gave up 8 bases and J gave up 4 bases, with 12 bases separating them. The CDR3 has 14 residues. Germline V CDR1 and CDR2: SNHLY, FYNNEI. The CDR3 spells CASARSSGANVLTF. The CDR3 nucleotides are TGTGCCAGCGCACGGTCGTCGGGGGCCAACGTCCTGACTTTC.

The rearrangement joins TRBV7-9 to TRBJ1-1, with a tentative D call TRBD1 (6 bases). The germline CDR1 and CDR2 sequences are SEHNR and FQNEAQ (reference sequence). This CDR3 has 13 residues. V shed 7 bases and J shed 3 bases, with 12 bases lying between them. CDR3 coding DNA: TGTGCCAGCACCCGCGGGGGGCACACTGAAGCTTTCTTT. Amino acids: CASTRGGHTEAFF.

V usage is TRBV19 and J usage is TRBJ1-3; tentatively, D is TRBD1 (6 bases). Trimming left V 5 bases short and J 3 bases short, with 8 bases between. Per germline, CDR1 LNHDA and CDR2 SQIVND (reference sequence). The CDR3 runs to 13 residues. The CDR3, as DNA: TGTGCCAGTAGTTGGGGGCTTGGAAACACCATATATTTT. Translating it yields CASSWGLGNTIYF.

The J gene is TRBJ1-1, the V gene TRBV9; D might be TRBD1 (5 bases). The length of the CDR3 is 17 residues. The V gene lost 1 base and the J gene lost 1 base, with 17 bases spanning the gap. From germline, CDR1 is SGDLS and CDR2 YYNGEE. CDR3 amino acids: CASSVSIGGERNTEAFF. CDR3 sequence (DNA): TGTGCCAGCAGCGTATCAATTGGGGGGGAAAGGAACACTGAAGCTTTCTTT.

This chain uses TRBV11-2 with TRBJ2-3; TRBD2 matches 8 bases. V gave up 1 base and J gave up 0 bases; unmatched junction bases: 9. The CDR3 runs 18 residues. CDR1 SGHAT and CDR2 FQNNGV come from the germline V gene. DNA for the CDR3: TGTGCCAGCAGCTTAGCCAGCGGGAGTAGCGTTAGCACAGATACGCAGTATTTT. Protein: CASSLASGSSVSTDTQYF.

The rearrangement uses TRBV2 and TRBJ1-1; D possibly corresponds to TRBD1 (6 bases). The V end lost 7 bases, the J end lost 10 bases, and 13 bases lay between the germline ends. This CDR3 contains 11 residues. CDR1 SNHLY and CDR2 FYNNEI come from the germline V gene. The DNA for the CDR3 is TGTGCCAGCATAGGGGGAAGGGGAGCTTTCTTT. It encodes CASIGGRGAFF. Using reference TRBV2 and TRBJ1-1 for the parts outside the CDR3, the full variable domain is EPEVTQTPSHQVTQMGQEVILRCVPISNHLYFYWYRQILGQKVEFLVSFYNNEISEKSEIFDDQFSVERPDGSNFTLKIRSTKLEDSAMYFCASIGGRGAFFGQGTRLTVV.

The CDR3 DNA reads as TGTGCCTGCGCCTGGACTAGCGGGAGCCTAAATGAGCAGTTCTTC. Translation: CACAWTSGSLNEQFF. V usage is TRBV19 and J usage is TRBJ2-1, with 13 nucleotides matching TRBD2. The V and J ends lost 11 bases and 7 bases, in that order; junction bases with no gene match: 11. CDR1 and CDR2 (germline): LNHDA, SQIVND (reference sequence). The CDR3 is 15 amino acids.

This clone was counted once. The gene calls are TRBV10-3 and TRBJ2-1; 10 bases fit TRBD1. The germline V gene has CDR1 ENHRY and CDR2 SYGVKD. The CDR3 is 14 amino acids. Written as DNA, the CDR3 is TGTGCGTCGGGGACAGGGGAAGATTGGAATGAGCAGTTCTTC. It specifies CASGTGEDWNEQFF.

This chain joins TRBV10-3 and TRBJ1-2; D possibly corresponds to TRBD1 (5 bases). V lost 2 bases to trimming and J lost 2 bases, with 9 bases between them. Germline V lookup: CDR1 ENHRY, CDR2 SYGVKD. This CDR3 region has 14 residues. In DNA form, the CDR3 reads TGTGCCATCAGTGAGACGACAGCGAACTATGGCTACACCTTC. It codes for CAISETTANYGYTF.